The 20 T cell receptor beta chains reported below all come from one sample, sequenced in a study of T-cell reconstitution after alpha-beta-depleted transplantation in children (dated by TCRdb to the mid-2010s). The library was obtained by PCR. The sequencer listed for this sample is Illumina HiSeq 2500. TCR libraries were prepared with molecular barcoding, using unique molecular identifiers to normalize TCRbeta repertoire quantification. Through fastp at Q25 and MiXCR, TCRdb rebuilt clones from the public reads, retaining in-frame beta chains. Entries are consolidated by CDR3 protein sequence, retaining the most common genes and DNA. The sample profile shows more than 400,000 distinct CDR3 sequences; about an eighth of them were found once. Around 15% of the sample is taken by the ten largest. This sample's treatment or condition label indicates: allogeneic hematopoietic cell transplantation with graft depleted of TCRalphabeta T cells and CD19 B cells.

The sequencing used PBMCs, mostly from graft donor cells, collected 180 days after TCRalphabeta/CD19-depleted stem cell transplant. All receptors derive from a female patient aged 2-10 years who had a stem cell transplant for aplastic anemia, so the T cells may come from the graft donor.

This clonotype was detected many times. This rearrangement joins TRBV10-3 to TRBJ1-4; D uncertain. Deletions cut 5 bases from V and 8 bases from J, with 18 bases between. The CDR3 covers 15 residues. Germline CDR1 and CDR2: ENHRY and SYGVKD. DNA of the CDR3: TGTGCCATCAGTCCCGAAGAACCTCGGACGGAAAAACTGTTTTTT. Encoded protein: CAISPEEPRTEKLFF.

This clonotype was recorded a few times. The chain combines TRBV7-7 with TRBJ2-2; D unclear. This CDR3 contains 15 residues. Between the trimmed V and J ends, which lost 5 bases and 1 base, there was a span of 11 bases. Germline V gene data show CDR1 as SSHAT and CDR2 as FNYEAQ (reference sequence). The CDR3 region has the DNA TGTGCCAGCAGCCAAGGGTCTTGGAACACCGGGGAGCTGTTTTTT. The encoded protein is CASSQGSWNTGELFF. Full variable domain (remainder filled in from reference TRBV7-7 and TRBJ2-2): GAGVSQSPRYKVTKRGQDVTLRCDPISSHATLYWYQQALGQGPEFLTYFNYEAQPDKSGLPSDRFSAERPEGSISTLTIQRTEQRDSAMYRCASSQGSWNTGELFFGEGSRLTVL.

The chain employs TRBV24-1 and TRBJ2-1; 11 bases align to TRBD2. V was clipped by 4 bases and J by 4 bases; unmatched bases: 5. CDR1 and CDR2 from the germline V gene are KGHDR and SFDVKD. This CDR3 spans 16 amino acids. The CDR3 here is CATSDSTSGRYNEQFF. The CDR3 bases are TGTGCCACCAGTGACTCCACTAGCGGGAGATACAATGAGCAGTTCTTC.

This clonotype came up a few times. The chain couples TRBV28 to TRBJ2-5; D not resolved. The CDR3 spans 14 residues. V dropped 5 bases and J dropped 7 bases, with 17 bases sitting between them. Germline CDR1 is MDHEN and CDR2 is SYDVKM. The CDR3 loop reads CASSLDGRLRTQYF. The CDR3, as DNA: TGTGCCAGCAGTCTGGACGGTCGCTTGAGGACCCAGTACTTC.

The rearrangement uses TRBV28 and TRBJ2-2; 9 positions match TRBD1. CDR1 MDHEN and CDR2 SYDVKM come from the germline V gene. This CDR3 spans 20 amino acids. The J segment lost 0 bases and the V segment lost 7 bases, leaving 18 bases of the junction unmatched. In nucleotides, the CDR3 is TGTGCCAGCACCTTACGGGACAGGGTATCCCTTATTACGAACACCGGGGAGCTGTTTTTT. Protein sequence: CASTLRDRVSLITNTGELFF.

This clonotype was counted at least ten times. The rearrangement joins TRBV27 to TRBJ2-5; D is ambiguous. CDR1 is MNHEY, CDR2 SMNVEV, per germline (reference sequence). The length of the CDR3 is 17 residues. V shed 2 bases and J shed 1 base, with 17 bases lying between them. The chain's CDR3 is CASSLAPFGWAQETQYF. The CDR3 region has the DNA TGTGCCAGCAGTTTAGCCCCTTTCGGGTGGGCCCAAGAGACCCAGTACTTC.

This clonotype was recorded a few times. J is TRBJ2-7 and V is TRBV5-1; TRBD2 agrees at 8 bases. This CDR3 comprises 15 residues. Germline CDR1 and CDR2: SGHRS and YFSETQ. Trimming removed 1 base from V and 3 bases from J; junction bases left unmatched: 6. The CDR3 loop reads CASSLTPAGDYEQYF. CDR3 DNA sequence: TGCGCCAGCAGCTTGACCCCAGCGGGAGACTACGAGCAGTACTTC.

The chain couples TRBV4-2 to TRBJ2-3, with D possibly being TRBD1 or TRBD2 (6 bases each). Looked up from germline, CDR1 is LGHNA and CDR2 is YNFKEQ. The V end lost 1 base, the J end lost 6 bases, and 14 bases lay between the germline ends. The CDR3 contains 15 residues. CDR3 sequence (DNA): TGTGCCAGCAGCCAAGGAGTCGGGGGCGGGGATACGCAGTATTTT. This codes for CASSQGVGGGDTQYF.

In this sample, this clonotype turned up many times. The chain joins TRBV7-2 to TRBJ2-2; no clear D. The germline V gene encodes CDR1 SGHTA and CDR2 FQGNSA. This CDR3 is 15 amino acids long. Between the trimmed V and J ends, which lost 4 bases and 3 bases, there was a span of 12 bases. CDR3 nucleotide sequence: TGTGCCAGCAGCTCAAGAACCCTCTACACCGGGGAGCTGTTTTTT. Protein sequence: CASSSRTLYTGELFF. Based on the CDR3 plus reference TRBV7-2 and TRBJ2-2, the full variable domain is GAGVSQSPSNKVTEKGKDVELRCDPISGHTALYWYRQSLGQGLEFLIYFQGNSAPDKSGLPSDRFSAERTGGSVSTLTIQRTQQEDSAVYLCASSSRTLYTGELFFGEGSRLTVL.

V is TRBV18 and J is TRBJ2-5; D is uncertain. CDR1 is KGHSH and CDR2 is LQKENI in the germline V gene. Trimming removed 3 bases from V and 4 bases from J, with 15 bases in between. The CDR3 covers 15 residues. This chain's CDR3 is CASSPVSLNGETQYF. CDR3 DNA sequence: TGTGCCAGCTCACCGGTCAGTCTAAACGGAGAGACCCAGTACTTC. Combining the CDR3 with reference TRBV18 and TRBJ2-5 gives the whole variable domain NAGVMQNPRHLVRRRGQEARLRCSPMKGHSHVYWYRQLPEEGLKFMVYLQKENIIDESGMPKERFSAEFPKEGPSILRIQQVVRGDSAAYFCASSPVSLNGETQYFGPGTRLLVL.

The chain joins TRBV27 to TRBJ1-3, with TRBD1 identical over 7 bases. Trimming at V came to 6 bases and at J to 3 bases, leaving 2 bases not matched to a gene. The CDR3 is 13 amino acids. CDR1 and CDR2 from the germline V gene are MNHEY and SMNVEV (reference sequence). CDR3 nucleotides: TGTGCCAGCAGGACAGGGAATGGAAACACCATATATTTT. This encodes CASRTGNGNTIYF.

This clonotype has only a few counts. The chain combines TRBV7-9 with TRBJ2-7; D is unresolved. Germline V gene lookup returns CDR1 SEHNR and CDR2 FQNEAQ (reference sequence). V lost 1 base, J lost 0 bases, and 10 bases lay in between. The CDR3 extends over 15 amino acids. CDR3 protein: CASSLGGVSSYEQYV. The CDR3 nucleotides are TGTGCCAGCAGCTTAGGTGGGGTTAGCTCCTACGAGCAGTACGTC.

The CDR3 sequence is CASSLDFSSGRAKYEQFF. The CDR3 nucleotides read TGTGCCAGCAGCTTAGACTTCTCTAGCGGGAGGGCCAAATATGAGCAGTTCTTC. The V call is TRBV7-7, the J call TRBJ2-1; 12 bases align to TRBD2. There are 18 residues in the CDR3. The J segment lost 8 bases and the V segment lost 1 base, leaving 12 bases of the junction unmatched. The V gene's germline CDR1 is SSHAT and CDR2 FNYEAQ (reference sequence).

The chain recombines TRBV6-2 or TRBV6-3 with TRBJ2-7; 10 bases are a match to TRBD2. The V and J ends lost 7 bases and 2 bases, in that order; junction bases with no gene match: 14. Looked up from germline, CDR1 is MNHEY and CDR2 is SVGEGT. The CDR3 sequence is 17 residues long. The CDR3 DNA sequence: TGTGCCAGCACCCGTCAGCGGGAGGGACATCTAGCCTACGAGCAGTACTTC. This codes for CASTRQREGHLAYEQYF.

This clonotype was detected many times. The V and J genes are TRBV29-1 and TRBJ2-2, with D possibly matching TRBD1 (6 bases). This CDR3 region has 14 residues. V was cut by 3 bases and J by 6 bases, with 14 bases left in between. Germline V gene data show CDR1 as SQVTM and CDR2 as ANQGSEA. The CDR3 DNA sequence: TGCAGCGTTGATACAGGGTCGTTCCCCGGGGAGCTGTTTTTT. It specifies CSVDTGSFPGELFF.

In this sample, this clonotype turned up many times. This sequence joins TRBV29-1 and TRBJ1-2; 8 bases map to TRBD1. Losses at the gene ends were 0 bases for V and 3 bases for J; bases not matched to a gene: 6. The CDR3 loop spans 15 amino acids. Germline loops: CDR1 SQVTM, CDR2 ANQGSEA. CDR3 sequence reads: CSVEDSEDRDYGYTF. The CDR3 nucleotides are TGCAGCGTTGAAGATTCCGAGGACAGGGACTATGGCTACACCTTC. Full variable domain (outside the CDR3, taken from reference TRBV29-1 and TRBJ1-2): SAVISQKPSRDICQRGTSLTIQCQVDSQVTMMFWYRQQPGQSLTLIATANQGSEATYESGFVIDKFPISRPNLTFSTLTVSNMSPEDSSIYLCSVEDSEDRDYGYTFGSGTRLTVV.

This clonotype has more than one count but fewer than ten. This chain links TRBV10-3 with TRBJ1-1; no clear D. In germline, CDR1 is ENHRY, CDR2 SYGVKD. Deletions cut 0 bases from V and 5 bases from J, with 13 bases between. The CDR3 consists of 15 residues. This CDR3 is CAISESGGPATEAFF. The CDR3 DNA reads TGTGCCATCAGTGAGTCTGGCGGGCCGGCTACTGAAGCTTTCTTT.

V and J are TRBV7-2 and TRBJ1-6; D is possibly TRBD1 (6 bases). Deletions cut 6 bases from V and 1 base from J, with 16 bases between. The CDR3 has 17 amino acids. The germline V gene has CDR1 SGHTA and CDR2 FQGNSA. In nucleotides, the CDR3 is TGTGCCAGCAGTCGAGGGGGAACAGGTTCCTATAATTCACCCCTCCACTTT. This encodes CASSRGGTGSYNSPLHF.

In this sample, this clonotype turned up many times. This sequence joins TRBV20-1 and TRBJ2-2; 11 nucleotides line up with TRBD2. The germline CDR1 and CDR2 sequences are DFQATT and SNEGSKA (reference sequence). The CDR3 is 14 residues long. V trimming: 4 bases; J trimming: 7 bases; junction bases outside the gene matches: 5. This chain's CDR3 is CSANSGGAGGELFF. The CDR3, as DNA: TGCAGTGCTAATAGCGGGGGGGCCGGCGGGGAGCTGTTTTTT.

This clonotype turned up a few times. The J gene is TRBJ2-4, the V gene TRBV12-3 or TRBV12-4; TRBD2 agrees at 10 bases. V lost 5 bases, J lost 0 bases, and 7 bases stayed unmatched. CDR3 size: 17 residues. CDR3 DNA sequence: TGTGCCAGCAGTCCCAGCGGGAGGGACCTAGCCAAAAACATTCAGTACTTC. This gives the protein CASSPSGRDLAKNIQYF.